This T cell receptor (beta chain) was recovered during a study of T cell repertoires in cytomegalovirus infection. Study-level background: It was the public TCR beta signatures that indicated both CMV infection and matching HLA type.

Broader study findings: People with CMV and the relevant HLA were identified by cumulative public TCR beta family frequency.

CDR3 length: 14 residues. CDR1 and CDR2 from the germline V gene are MNHNS and SASEGT. Germline trimming cut 5 bases from V and 2 bases from J; bases unmatched to any gene: 3. For this clonotype: Its antigen is not known.

TCRdb passed the reads through MiXCR, listing each CDR3 protein once. The sample lists about 440,000 distinct CDR3 sequences; approximately 31% were seen once. The chain carries TRBV6-1 and TRBJ2-3, with 8 bases lining up with TRBD1. The clonotype was recovered from a human donor in good health (CMV status not recorded). Some clones in this sample may be carry-over from other donors' samples. The specimen sequenced was PBMCs. CDR3 in DNA: TGTGCCAGCAGTCGACAGGGGAACACAGATACGCAGTATTTT. Translating it yields CASSRQGNTDTQYF.